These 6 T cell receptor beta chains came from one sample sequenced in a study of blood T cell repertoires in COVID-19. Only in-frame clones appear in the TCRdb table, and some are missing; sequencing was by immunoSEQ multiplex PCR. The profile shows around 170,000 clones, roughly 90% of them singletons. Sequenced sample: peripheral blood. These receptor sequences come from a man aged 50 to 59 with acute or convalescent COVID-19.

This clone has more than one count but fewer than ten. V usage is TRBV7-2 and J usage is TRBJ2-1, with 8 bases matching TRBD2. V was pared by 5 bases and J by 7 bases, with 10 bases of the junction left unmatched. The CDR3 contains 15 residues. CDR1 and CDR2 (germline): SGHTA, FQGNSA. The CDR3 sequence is CASSPRGAQRNEQFF. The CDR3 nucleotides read TGTGCCAGCAGCCCGCGGGGGGCTCAGAGAAATGAGCAGTTCTTC.

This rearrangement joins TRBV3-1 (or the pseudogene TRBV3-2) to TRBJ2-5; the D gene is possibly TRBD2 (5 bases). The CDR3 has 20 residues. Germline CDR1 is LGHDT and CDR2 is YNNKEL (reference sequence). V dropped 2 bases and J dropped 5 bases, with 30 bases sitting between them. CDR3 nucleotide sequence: TGTGCCAGCAGCCAATCCACCAGCTTAGAGGGCAAAGGTTTGTTTGAGACCCAGTACTTC. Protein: CASSQSTSLEGKGLFETQYF.

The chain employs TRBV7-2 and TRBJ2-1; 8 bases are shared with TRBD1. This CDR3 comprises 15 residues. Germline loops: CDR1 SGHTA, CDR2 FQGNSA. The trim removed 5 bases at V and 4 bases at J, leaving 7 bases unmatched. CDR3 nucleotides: TGTGCCAGCAGCCAAGCAGGGGGCGAGTACAATGAGCAGTTCTTC. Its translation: CASSQAGGEYNEQFF.

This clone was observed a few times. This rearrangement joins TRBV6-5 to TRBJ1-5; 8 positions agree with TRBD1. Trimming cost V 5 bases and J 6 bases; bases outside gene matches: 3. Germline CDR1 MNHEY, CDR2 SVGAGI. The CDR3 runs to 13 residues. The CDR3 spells CASSRTGRQPQHF. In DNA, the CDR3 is TGTGCCAGCAGTAGGACAGGGCGTCAGCCCCAGCATTTT.

CDR3 loop: CAWMGGSGANVLTF. DNA of the CDR3: TGTGCCTGGATGGGAGGGTCTGGGGCCAACGTCCTGACTTTC. V gene TRBV30 combines with J gene TRBJ2-6; 7 bases are a match to TRBD2. Germline-derived CDR1 and CDR2 are GTSNPN and SVGIG (reference sequence). J was trimmed by 1 base and V by 4 bases; bases with no gene match: 1. This CDR3 comprises 14 residues.

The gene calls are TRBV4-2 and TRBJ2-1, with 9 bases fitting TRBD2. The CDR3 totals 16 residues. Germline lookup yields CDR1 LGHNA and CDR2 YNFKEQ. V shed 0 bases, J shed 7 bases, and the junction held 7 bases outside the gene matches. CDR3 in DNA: TGTGCCAGCAGCCAAGATAGCGGGAGCGATGGGAATGAGCAGTTCTTC. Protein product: CASSQDSGSDGNEQFF.